This T cell receptor (beta chain) was recovered during a study of glioma-infiltrating T cells after dendritic cell vaccination (dated by TCRdb to the mid-2010s). As for the study more broadly: The cohort comprised 15 glioblastoma patients from Phase I and II dendritic cell vaccination trials, 9 newly diagnosed and 6 with recurrent disease. Between about 2003 and 2013, patients were given autologous tumor lysate-pulsed dendritic cell vaccination. To make the vaccine, monocyte-derived dendritic cells were cultured for 7 to 8 days with IL-4 and GM-CSF and then pulsed overnight with autologous tumor lysate. Each patient got three intradermal injections of the dendritic cell vaccine, spaced at biweekly intervals, in the arm below the axilla. In glioblastoma patients vaccinated with dendritic cells, deep sequencing of TCR beta CDR3 regions served to measure tumor-infiltrating lymphocyte content and to compare repertoires between tumor and blood. Survival after dendritic cell vaccination was correlated with TCR sequencing metrics, such as TIL content and the overlap between tumor and blood repertoires. Here is what the overall study found, with its caveats: No direct relationship between TCR clonality and survival was found, suggesting a diverse polyclonal response may matter. The cohort was small and heterogeneous, few patients had complete blood and tumor sets, and even fewer had initial-recurrent tumor pairs. After dendritic cell vaccination, a higher estimated pretreatment TIL content predicted longer time to progression and longer overall survival. The TCR overlap response model with three groups was called speculative and said to need prospective validation.

From the germline V gene, CDR1 is SGHTA and CDR2 is FQGNSA. Trimming takes 4 bases off V and 7 bases off J; junction bases not matched to a gene: 6. The CDR3 goes from the cysteine to the phenylalanine over 14 residues. This entry keeps only the CDR3 DNA: 42 bases, framed from base 1. About this clone: Its specific antigen is unknown. No base quality information exists; no much larger clone differs at one position.

Selection of patients required sufficient residual fresh-frozen tumor tissue and over two years of available survival data. An isocitrate dehydrogenase mutation was not carried by any of the glioblastoma patients, although molecular status was otherwise variable. PBMC were collected before vaccination, two weeks after the third vaccination, and at tumor progression if progression occurred. Genomic DNA was extracted with the Qiagen DNeasy Blood extraction Kit. TCRB CDR3 regions were amplified from about 2 ug genomic DNA, or all available DNA if less, using the immunoSEQ assay. The multiplex PCR employed 60 forward primers targeting TCR V beta segments and 13 reverse primers targeting J beta segments. To estimate the number of reads per starting template, synthetic control templates were added to each sample at limiting dilution. The Illumina HiSeq System generated 87 bp sequencing reads. In the authors' own workflow: To remove PCR and sequencing errors, closely related sequences were merged with a nearest neighbor algorithm. TCR overlap was measured as the percentage of unique tumor TCR beta sequences that were also present in the peripheral blood of the same patient. The table comes from immuneACCESS by way of TCRdb, which keeps in-frame sequences with V and J called. Part of the clones is missing from these tables; in studies checked, under half for an unresolved V gene and the rest for unknown reasons. V, J and clone size reflect that table, while D and trimming were determined from the DNA. This sample comprises about 73,000 clones, approximately 80% of them detected only once. The top ten clones comprise 2.1% of the sample.

The chain uses TRBV7-2 and TRBJ2-2, and TRBD2 matches 7 of the central bases. The source is a human donor with glioblastoma. The sample was blood, taken before dendritic cell vaccination. The DNA sequence follows: TGTGCCAGCAGCTACCAGAGGACTAGCGGGGAGCTGTTTTTT. The resulting protein is CASSYQRTSGELFF.